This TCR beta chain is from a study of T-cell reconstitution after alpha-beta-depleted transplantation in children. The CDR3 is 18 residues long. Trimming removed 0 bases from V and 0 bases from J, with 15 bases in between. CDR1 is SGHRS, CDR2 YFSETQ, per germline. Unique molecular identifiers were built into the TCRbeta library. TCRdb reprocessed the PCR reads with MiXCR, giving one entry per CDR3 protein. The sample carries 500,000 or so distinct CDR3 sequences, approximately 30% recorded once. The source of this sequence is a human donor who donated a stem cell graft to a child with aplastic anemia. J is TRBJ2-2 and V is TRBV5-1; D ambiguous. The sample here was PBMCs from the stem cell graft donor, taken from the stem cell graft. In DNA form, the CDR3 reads TGCGCCAGCAGCTTGGCCGAAAGGAGTACAGCGAACACCGGGGAGCTGTTTTTT. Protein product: CASSLAERSTANTGELFF.